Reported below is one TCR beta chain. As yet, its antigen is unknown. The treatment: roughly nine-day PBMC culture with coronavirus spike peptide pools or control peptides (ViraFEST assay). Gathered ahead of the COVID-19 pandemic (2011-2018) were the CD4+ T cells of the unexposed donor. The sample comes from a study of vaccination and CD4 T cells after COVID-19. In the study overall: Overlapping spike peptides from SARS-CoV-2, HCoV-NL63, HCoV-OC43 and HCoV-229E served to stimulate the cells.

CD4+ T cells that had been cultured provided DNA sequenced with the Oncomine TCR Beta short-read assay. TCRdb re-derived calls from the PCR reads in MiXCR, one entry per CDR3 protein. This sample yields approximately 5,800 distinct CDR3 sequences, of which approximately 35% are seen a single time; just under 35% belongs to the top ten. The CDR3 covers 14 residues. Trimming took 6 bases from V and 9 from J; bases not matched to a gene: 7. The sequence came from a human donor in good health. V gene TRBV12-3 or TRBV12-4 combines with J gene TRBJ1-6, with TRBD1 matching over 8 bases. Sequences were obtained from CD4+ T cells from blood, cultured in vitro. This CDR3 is CASSKDREGSPLHF. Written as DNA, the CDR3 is TGTGCCAGCAGCAAGGACAGGGAAGGTTCACCCCTCCACTTT.